This TCR beta chain was found in a study of blood T cell repertoires in COVID-19. Adults between about 18 and 89 years of age took part from 24 US areas. Per the original methods: Amplifying reference gene primers gave estimates of nucleated cell counts. Data came from immunoSEQ multiplex PCR; TCRdb stores just in-frame clones and leaves some out. D and trimming come from the DNA, and the V and J calls and clone size come from that table. The table includes about 220,000 clones, about 79% detected once. In this sample, this clone turned up a few times. The receptor was derived from a woman in her fifties or sixties who had recovered from COVID-19. The material sequenced was PBMCs or T cells enriched from blood (not recorded which).

CDR3 DNA: TGTGCCAGCAGTCCCACCGGGACAGGGTTCCAGCCCCAGCATTTT. Encoded protein: CASSPTGTGFQPQHF. This chain links TRBV6-2 or TRBV6-3 with TRBJ1-5, with TRBD1 identical over 9 bases. J gave up 7 bases and V 5 bases, and 9 bases lay outside the gene matches. The CDR3 consists of 15 residues. Germline CDR1 is MNHEY and CDR2 is SVGEGT.